Listed here are 27 T cell receptor beta chains from one sample, sequenced in a study of blood T cell repertoires in COVID-19. The protocol was immunoSEQ multiplex PCR, while the TCRdb copy is restricted to in-frame clones and leaves out a portion. The sample holds around 130,000 clones, around 86% seen once. Source material: PBMCs or T cells enriched from blood (not recorded which). These receptors were collected from a man aged 25 to 40 who had recovered from COVID-19.

The chain uses TRBV28 and TRBJ1-1; 8 nucleotides match TRBD1. This CDR3 contains 13 residues. Germline-derived CDR1 and CDR2 are MDHEN and SYDVKM. J lost 11 bases, V lost 5 bases, and 10 bases had no gene match. In nucleotides, the CDR3 is TGTGCCAGCAGTCTTCCAGGGGGCAGATCGGCTTTCTTT. The encoded protein is CASSLPGGRSAFF.

Comment on this clone: Other nucleotide sequences in the sample specify the same CDR3. This rearrangement joins TRBV6-5 to TRBJ1-6, with TRBD1 as a possible D gene (5 bases). Germline CDR1 is MNHEY and CDR2 is SVGAGI. The CDR3 length is 13 residues. Deletions cut 0 bases from V and 10 bases from J, with 7 bases between. The CDR3 protein is CASSYSRGSPLHF. DNA of the CDR3: TGTGCCAGCAGTTACTCGCGGGGGTCACCCCTCCACTTT.

This clone was counted a single time. The chain is built from TRBV9 and TRBJ1-3; 10 positions agree with TRBD1. Germline CDR1 SGDLS, CDR2 YYNGEE. V shed 3 bases, J shed 0 bases, and the junction held 12 bases outside the gene matches. The CDR3 has 19 amino acids. DNA of the CDR3: TGTGCCAGCAGCGCGACGCCGGGACAGGGGACACTCTCTGGAAACACCATATATTTT. Its translation is CASSATPGQGTLSGNTIYF.

The CDR3 protein is CARSLSSESLPQHF. CDR3 nucleotides: TGTGCCAGAAGCTTAAGCTCGGAGAGTCTGCCCCAGCATTTT. This chain joins TRBV7-5 and TRBJ1-5. TRBV7-5 is labeled a pseudogene. This CDR3 is built from 14 residues.

This clone was observed a few times. The chain links TRBV19 to TRBJ1-3, with 7 bases lining up with TRBD1. This CDR3 region has 17 residues. V lost 3 bases and J lost 2; bases outside the gene matches: 10. The germline CDR1 and CDR2 sequences are LNHDA and SQIVND (reference sequence). DNA of the CDR3: TGTGCCAGTAGTATGATGATTACAGGGGTCGCTGGAAACACCATATATTTT. Protein: CASSMMITGVAGNTIYF. The variable domain in full, with the rest retrieved from reference TRBV19 and TRBJ1-3, is DGGITQSPKYLFRKEGQNVTLSCEQNLNHDAMYWYRQDPGQGLRLIYYSQIVNDFQKGDIAEGYSVSREKKESFPLTVTSAQKNPTAFYLCASSMMITGVAGNTIYFGEGSWLTVV.

The chain recombines TRBV2 with TRBJ2-7; D is unclear. Germline V lookup: CDR1 SNHLY, CDR2 FYNNEI. Trimming removed 6 bases at V and 4 bases at J, with 10 bases between. This CDR3 contains 12 residues. The CDR3 is CASRPTSYEQYF. The CDR3 nucleotides read TGTGCCAGCAGACCCACCAGTTACGAGCAGTACTTC.

The V call is TRBV29-1, the J call TRBJ2-1, with TRBD1 matching 11 bases. Trimming removed 5 bases from V and 5 bases from J; junction bases left unmatched: 5. The CDR3 has 14 residues. Germline V gene sequence: CDR1 SQVTM, CDR2 ANQGSEA. The CDR3 DNA sequence: TGCAGCGTTAGGGACAGGGGGTCCAACAATGAGCAGTTCTTC. This encodes CSVRDRGSNNEQFF.

The chain's CDR3 is CASREVGTEAFF. DNA for the CDR3: TGTGCCAGCAGGGAGGTCGGGACTGAAGCTTTCTTT. V and J are TRBV6-5 and TRBJ1-1; unclear D gene. Trimming shortened V by 6 bases and J by 5 bases, and 10 bases separated the two germline ends. Germline lookup yields CDR1 MNHEY and CDR2 SVGAGI. The CDR3 sequence is 12 residues long.

V is TRBV3-1 (or the pseudogene TRBV3-2) and J is TRBJ2-1, with 9 bases fitting TRBD1. Per the germline V gene, CDR1 is LGHDT and CDR2 is YNNKEL (reference sequence). With V trimmed by 4 bases and J by 1 base, 2 bases remained unmatched. The CDR3 length is 15 residues. The CDR3 sequence is CASSPGTGSYNEQFF. The CDR3 bases are TGTGCCAGCAGCCCCGGGACAGGGTCCTACAATGAGCAGTTCTTC.

This chain joins TRBV4-1 and TRBJ1-1; 8 bases are shared with TRBD1. CDR1 and CDR2 from the germline V gene are MGHRA and YSYEKL. J lost 1 base, V lost 1 base, and 8 bases had no gene match. This CDR3 has 17 residues. CDR3 DNA: TGCGCCAGCAGCCAAGCGTCCCCGGGACAGGCGAACACTGAAGCTTTCTTT. This encodes CASSQASPGQANTEAFF.

CDR3 coding DNA: TGTGCCAGCAGACTTACACTGGGAACGGGGATGAACACTGAAGCTTTCTTT. Amino acids: CASRLTLGTGMNTEAFF. The chain combines TRBV3-1 (or the pseudogene TRBV3-2) with TRBJ1-1; D remains unclear. The germline CDR1 and CDR2 sequences are LGHDT and YNNKEL (reference sequence). Trimming pared 6 bases from V and 0 bases from J, leaving 20 bases between. The CDR3 extends over 17 amino acids.

The chain has TRBV15 and TRBJ2-7, with a weak D call TRBD2 (6 bases). Per germline, CDR1 LNHNV and CDR2 YYDKDF (reference sequence). The CDR3 is made up of 13 amino acids. V was cut by 4 bases and J by 4 bases, with 11 bases left in between. This CDR3 reads CATSTAEGYEQYF. The CDR3 DNA sequence: TGTGCCACCAGCACGGCGGAGGGATACGAGCAGTACTTC.

The CDR3 spells CASSQANYGYTF. The CDR3 DNA reads TGTGCCAGCAGCCAAGCAAACTATGGCTACACCTTC. The chain recombines TRBV3-1 (or the pseudogene TRBV3-2) with TRBJ1-2; the D is unclear. CDR3 size: 12 residues. Trimming pared 1 base from V and 2 bases from J, leaving 2 bases between. CDR1 and CDR2 (germline): LGHDT, YNNKEL (reference sequence).

The rearrangement joins TRBV30 to TRBJ1-6, with 8 nucleotides matching TRBD1. Trimming took 2 bases from V and 8 from J; bases not matched to a gene: 5. This CDR3 region has 14 residues. Per germline, CDR1 GTSNPN and CDR2 SVGIG (reference sequence). DNA of the CDR3: TGTGCCTGGAGTCCGACAGGGGCCTATTCACCCCTCCACTTT. It specifies CAWSPTGAYSPLHF.

The V gene is TRBV7-2, the J gene TRBJ1-2; tentatively, D is TRBD1 (6 bases). CDR1 SGHTA and CDR2 FQGNSA come from the germline V gene. V shed 2 bases and J shed 5 bases, with 9 bases lying between them. The CDR3 runs 13 residues. The CDR3 reads CASSLTGWYGYTF. Written as DNA, the CDR3 is TGTGCCAGCAGCTTAACAGGGTGGTATGGCTACACCTTC.

The chain uses TRBV19 and TRBJ1-2; a weak D match, TRBD1 (6 bases). V was pared by 7 bases and J by 3 bases, with 18 bases between. Looked up from germline, CDR1 is LNHDA and CDR2 is SQIVND (reference sequence). The CDR3 is 15 residues long. The CDR3 DNA sequence: TGTGCCAGTAAACAACCAGGGGCAAGTGACTATGGCTACACCTTC. This encodes CASKQPGASDYGYTF.

The genes are TRBV6-1 and TRBJ2-2; TRBD2 matches 11 bases. Per germline, CDR1 MNHNS and CDR2 SASEGT. CDR3 length: 17 residues. With 2 bases clipped from V and 5 bases from J, the junction kept 7 bases outside the gene matches. The CDR3 spells CASSELAGGPITGELFF. CDR3 bases: TGTGCCAGCAGTGAACTAGCGGGGGGCCCTATTACCGGGGAGCTGTTTTTT.

The chain recombines TRBV2 with TRBJ2-4; 10 nucleotides agree with TRBD1. Germline CDR1 SNHLY, CDR2 FYNNEI. Trimming removed 6 bases from V and 2 bases from J; junction bases left unmatched: 13. The CDR3 runs 18 residues. CDR3 residues: CASRDRGRISPSKNIQYF. The DNA of the CDR3 is TGTGCCAGCAGAGACAGGGGGCGCATTTCCCCTTCCAAAAACATTCAGTACTTC.

The chain employs TRBV28 and TRBJ1-5; possible D gene TRBD1, 5 bases. This CDR3 has 17 residues. Per germline, CDR1 MDHEN and CDR2 SYDVKM. Trimming left V 6 bases short and J 3 bases short, with 21 bases between. CDR3 protein: CASRQDKFNPLNQPQHF. In DNA, the CDR3 is TGTGCCAGCAGACAGGACAAGTTTAACCCACTCAATCAGCCCCAGCATTTT.

This clone was observed once. The chain has TRBV2 and TRBJ2-5, with a possible D match to TRBD2 (5 bases). The CDR3 consists of 15 residues. Trimming cost V 4 bases and J 2 bases, with 14 bases left between them. Per the germline V gene, CDR1 is SNHLY and CDR2 is FYNNEI. The CDR3 reads CASSVSGPQQETQYF. For the CDR3, the DNA is TGTGCCAGCAGTGTGAGCGGTCCCCAACAAGAGACCCAGTACTTC. Based on the CDR3 plus reference TRBV2 and TRBJ2-5, the full variable domain is EPEVTQTPSHQVTQMGQEVILRCVPISNHLYFYWYRQILGQKVEFLVSFYNNEISEKSEIFDDQFSVERPDGSNFTLKIRSTKLEDSAMYFCASSVSGPQQETQYFGPGTRLLVL.

The chain carries TRBV2 and TRBJ2-1; weak D call: TRBD1 (7 bases). Germline CDR1 reads SNHLY; CDR2 reads FYNNEI. The ends were cut back, 3 bases at V and 7 bases at J, with 13 bases in the middle. The CDR3 length is 14 residues. CDR3: CASSDRGAINEQFF. The CDR3 DNA is TGTGCCAGCAGTGACAGGGGGGCTATTAATGAGCAGTTCTTC.

Only a few counts were recorded for this clone. V gene TRBV7-2 combines with J gene TRBJ2-2; a possible D gene is TRBD1 (5 bases). The CDR3 has 15 residues. V lost 1 base to trimming and J lost 5 bases, with 11 bases between them. The germline CDR1 and CDR2 sequences are SGHTA and FQGNSA. CDR3 in amino acids: CASSLGGLRTGELFF. DNA for the CDR3: TGTGCCAGCAGCTTAGGGGGCCTGAGGACCGGGGAGCTGTTTTTT. Full variable domain (missing parts from reference TRBV7-2 and TRBJ2-2): GAGVSQSPSNKVTEKGKDVELRCDPISGHTALYWYRQSLGQGLEFLIYFQGNSAPDKSGLPSDRFSAERTGGSVSTLTIQRTQQEDSAVYLCASSLGGLRTGELFFGEGSRLTVL.

For this clone: Within the sample, other DNA sequences also encode this same CDR3. V and J are TRBV7-9 and TRBJ1-1; D remains unclear. The germline CDR1 and CDR2 sequences are SEHNR and FQNEAQ (reference sequence). The CDR3 runs 12 residues. V lost 3 bases to trimming and J lost 5 bases, with 7 bases between them. The CDR3 DNA sequence: TGTGCCAGCAGCTTCTCAGGAACTGAAGCTTTCTTT. Protein: CASSFSGTEAFF.

The rearrangement joins TRBV5-4 to TRBJ2-7, with a tentative D call TRBD1 (6 bases). The CDR3 consists of 14 residues. Trimming took off 1 base at V and 6 bases at J, with 14 bases between the two ends. Germline V gene data show CDR1 as SGHNT and CDR2 as YYREEE (reference sequence). Written as DNA, the CDR3 is TGTGCCAGCAGCTTGTCCAGGGGATCATCCGAGCAGTACTTC. This codes for CASSLSRGSSEQYF.

This clone was detected a few times. This sequence joins TRBV9 and TRBJ1-1, with TRBD1 as a possible D gene (6 bases). Trimming shortened V by 0 bases and J by 1 base, and 10 bases separated the two germline ends. The CDR3 spans 15 residues. Germline values: CDR1 SGDLS, CDR2 YYNGEE. CDR3 sequence: CASSVAGQKNTEAFF. Here the CDR3 DNA reads TGTGCCAGCAGCGTAGCTGGACAGAAGAACACTGAAGCTTTCTTT.

V usage is TRBV7-9 and J usage is TRBJ2-5, with TRBD2 identical over 9 bases. V shed 4 bases, J shed 2 bases, and the junction held 2 bases outside the gene matches. Germline V gene sequence: CDR1 SEHNR, CDR2 FQNEAQ (reference sequence). This CDR3 contains 14 residues. CDR3 sequence: CASSSGLAQETQYF. The CDR3 coding sequence is TGTGCCAGCAGCTCCGGACTAGCGCAAGAGACCCAGTACTTC.

The genes are TRBV7-2 and TRBJ2-3; possibly TRBD2 for D (5 bases). In germline, CDR1 is SGHTA, CDR2 FQGNSA. CDR3 size: 16 residues. The V gene lost 3 bases and the J gene lost 5 bases, with 18 bases spanning the gap. CDR3 loop: CASSFSVPHMLDTQYF. DNA for the CDR3: TGTGCCAGCAGCTTTAGCGTCCCCCATATGTTAGATACGCAGTATTTT.